This T cell receptor (beta chain) was profiled in a study of Ad26.COV2.S vaccination and SARS-CoV-2 variants. Background on the study: Doses of Ad26.COV2.S were injected into muscle once or twice, 56 days apart.

Germline CDR1 LNHNV, CDR2 YYDKDF (reference sequence). The CDR3 loop spans 14 amino acids. The ends were cut back, 1 base at V and 1 base at J, with 8 bases in the middle. Noted treatment: 15 to 20 received Ad26.COV2.S at low or high dose, single or two shots; several received placebo; per-sample allocation not given. Repertoires come from day 63 after the first vaccine or placebo injection. It was an adult aged 18-55 years in Boston who was the donor. Measured with immunoSEQ multiplex PCR; TCRdb has only the in-frame clones, and not every one. Among approximately 420,000 clones listed, approximately 88% were seen once.

The chain is built from TRBV15 and TRBJ2-7; tentatively, D is TRBD2 (5 bases). The source of this sequence is a person between 18 and 60 years old who received the Ad26.COV2.S COVID-19 vaccine or a placebo. The sample here was peripheral blood, taken in a trial of Ad26.COV2.S vaccine versus placebo. CDR3 coding DNA: TGTGCCACCAGCAGAGCACGAGGGTCCTACGAGCAGTACTTC. It translates to CATSRARGSYEQYF.